Below are 22 T cell receptor beta chains sequenced from a single sample in a study of blood T cells in healthy people across ages. It was with a sample-barcoded 5' primer and a J-beta primer mix that a second PCR of roughly 7 to 12 cycles was run. MiXCR was run by TCRdb on the 5' RACE reads, yielding one entry per CDR3 protein. The sample holds 600,000 to 900,000 distinct CDR3 sequences, around 24% seen once. The same data also contributed to another study, on T cells of mothers and their children.

The sequencing input was blood. All receptors derive from a boy aged 5 to 17 in good health.

This rearrangement joins TRBV20-1 to TRBJ2-1, with D possibly being TRBD1 or TRBD2 (5 bases each). The CDR3 covers 16 residues. V lost 3 bases to trimming and J lost 5 bases, with 20 bases between them. Germline CDR1 reads DFQATT; CDR2 reads SNEGSKA (reference sequence). The CDR3 loop reads CSARDLGAAGHNEQFF. CDR3 nucleotide sequence: TGCAGTGCTAGGGACCTCGGGGCAGCAGGACACAATGAGCAGTTCTTC.

This sequence joins TRBV20-1 and TRBJ1-3; the D gene is possibly TRBD1 (5 bases). The CDR3 runs 15 residues. Trimming stripped 6 bases from V and 0 bases from J, with 15 bases between. CDR1 is DFQATT, CDR2 SNEGSKA, per germline (reference sequence). CDR3 DNA: TGCAGTGCCTTGGGGGTAGGGTTCTCTGGAAACACCATATATTTT. The encoded protein is CSALGVGFSGNTIYF.

A few counts support this clonotype. A read error may produce the germline difference seen at one junction end. The chain couples TRBV12-3 or TRBV12-4 to TRBJ2-5; D remains unclear. The J call may be wrong; the DNA end is better matched by TRBJ2-1. The CDR3 runs to 13 residues. Written as DNA, the CDR3 is TGCGCCAGCAGCCGCCCGACAAGCAATGAGCAGTTCTTC. Translating gives CASSRPTSNEQFF.

The rearrangement links TRBV7-8 to TRBJ2-5; 7 bases match TRBD2. The germline CDR1 and CDR2 sequences are SGHVS and FQNEAQ. The CDR3 runs 15 residues. With 0 bases clipped from V and 7 bases from J, the junction kept 8 bases outside the gene matches. CDR3 amino acids: CASSLAQRDWWTQYF. CDR3 bases: TGTGCCAGCAGCTTAGCGCAGCGGGACTGGTGGACCCAGTACTTC.

This chain connects TRBV5-1 to TRBJ2-1; the D gene is possibly TRBD2 (6 bases). This CDR3 has 15 residues. In germline, CDR1 is SGHRS, CDR2 YFSETQ. The V end was cut by 4 bases, the J end by 6 bases, with 17 bases between. The CDR3 coding sequence is TGCGCCAGCAGCCCCGGGGTATGGGACTTCAATGAGCAGTTCTTC. Residues: CASSPGVWDFNEQFF.

A word on this clonotype: At one of its ends the junction is not consistent with the germline gene, which may arise from a read error. The chain recombines TRBV15 with TRBJ2-5; either TRBD1 or TRBD2 may fit D (5 bases each). CDR3 length: 15 amino acids. In germline, CDR1 is LNHNV, CDR2 YYDKDF (reference sequence). CDR3 nucleotide sequence: TGTGCCACCAGCAGAGATCCGGCAGGGAGAGAGACCCAGCACTTC. Its translation is CATSRDPAGRETQHF.

The chain recombines TRBV3-1 with TRBJ1-2; maybe TRBD1 (5 bases). Germline lookup yields CDR1 LGHDT and CDR2 YNNKEL (reference sequence). This CDR3 region has 18 residues. Trimming pared 1 base from V and 4 bases from J, leaving 22 bases between. CDR3 loop: CASSQGPLDAGRTYGYTF. CDR3 bases: TGTGCCAGCAGCCAAGGACCCCTGGACGCGGGACGGACCTATGGCTACACCTTC.

The chain combines TRBV4-1 with TRBJ2-5; TRBD2 aligns across 10 bases. This CDR3 is 17 amino acids long. Germline CDR1 is MGHRA and CDR2 is YSYEKL. The V and J ends lost 0 bases and 3 bases, in that order; junction bases with no gene match: 7. Here the CDR3 DNA reads TGCGCCAGCAGCCAAGATCCCACTAGCGGGGCCAAAGAGACCCAGTACTTC. It specifies CASSQDPTSGAKETQYF.

CDR3 DNA: TGTGCCAGCAGCCAAGATGGAGGGCTTGGAGAAAAACTGTTTTTT. Its translation is CASSQDGGLGEKLFF. The chain is built from TRBV4-2 and TRBJ1-4; D ambiguous. The V and J ends lost 0 bases and 8 bases respectively, with 13 bases between them. The germline V gene encodes CDR1 LGHNA and CDR2 YNFKEQ. The CDR3 totals 15 residues.

This clonotype was seen only a few times. This chain uses TRBV12-3 or TRBV12-4 with TRBJ1-5; 8 bases match TRBD1. Trimming removed 5 bases from V and 1 base from J; junction bases left unmatched: 4. There are 15 residues in the CDR3. The CDR3 DNA reads TGTGCCAGCAGTGACAGGGGTGGGAGCAATCAGCCCCAGCATTTT. This sequence encodes CASSDRGGSNQPQHF.

CDR3 loop: CAIIAGDDTDTQYF. DNA for the CDR3: TGTGCCATCATAGCGGGGGACGACACAGATACGCAGTATTTT. The chain recombines TRBV2 with TRBJ2-3, with 9 bases identical to TRBD2. CDR3 size: 14 residues. With 10 bases clipped from V and 2 bases from J, the junction kept 7 bases outside the gene matches. From germline, CDR1 is SNHLY and CDR2 FYNNEI.

This clonotype was recorded at least ten times. V is TRBV29-1 and J is TRBJ1-2; TRBD1 might be the D (5 bases). The V and J ends lost 7 bases and 1 base respectively, with 10 bases between them. The CDR3 is made up of 12 amino acids. The germline gives CDR1 SQVTM, CDR2 ANQGSEA. DNA of the CDR3: TGCAGCGCCTTGACAGATAACTATGGCTACACCTTC. Translation: CSALTDNYGYTF.

The chain uses TRBV15 and TRBJ2-7; D is uncertain. Germline values: CDR1 LNHNV, CDR2 YYDKDF (reference sequence). The CDR3 totals 14 residues. V was shortened by 0 bases and J by 6 bases, with 12 bases between the two germline ends. The CDR3 is CATSRDGPAIEQYF. The CDR3 DNA sequence: TGTGCCACCAGCAGAGATGGTCCAGCGATCGAGCAGTACTTC.

The V call is TRBV4-1, the J call TRBJ1-4; D unresolved. Trimming removed 0 bases at V and 5 bases at J, with 19 bases between. CDR1 and CDR2 (germline): MGHRA, YSYEKL. This CDR3 comprises 18 residues. CDR3 bases: TGCGCCAGCAGCCAAGACGAATTACAGCGGAGGATAAATGAAAAACTGTTTTTT. Protein sequence: CASSQDELQRRINEKLFF.

This clonotype has a handful of counts. This chain connects TRBV6-5 to TRBJ2-1; D gene unclear. Per germline, CDR1 MNHEY and CDR2 SVGAGI. This CDR3 comprises 13 residues. Deletions cut 0 bases from V and 4 bases from J, with 4 bases between. CDR3: CASSYSEYNEQFF. The CDR3 DNA sequence: TGTGCCAGCAGTTACTCGGAATACAATGAGCAGTTCTTC.

This clonotype was observed a handful of times. The chain uses TRBV7-2 and TRBJ1-1, with D maybe TRBD1 (6 bases). The germline CDR1 and CDR2 sequences are SGHTA and FQGNSA. The CDR3 spans 13 residues. V gave up 6 bases and J gave up 3 bases, with 11 bases separating them. CDR3 sequence: CASRFTGHTEAFF. CDR3 sequence (DNA): TGTGCCAGCAGGTTTACAGGGCACACTGAAGCTTTCTTT.

The V and J genes are TRBV18 and TRBJ1-1, with 10 bases matching TRBD1. The CDR3 sequence is 19 residues long. The V segment lost 0 bases and the J segment 0 bases; nucleotides outside the gene matches: 10. Germline V gene data show CDR1 as KGHSH and CDR2 as LQKENI. The CDR3 here is CASSPPNSGQGVMNTEAFF. In DNA, the CDR3 is TGTGCCAGCTCACCACCGAATTCCGGACAGGGGGTTATGAACACTGAAGCTTTCTTT.

In its sample, this clonotype was seen many times. The DNA for the CDR3 is TGTGCCAGCAGCCAAGGGCTTCCGGGCCTTCGGGCTTTCTTT. Translated: CASSQGLPGLRAFF. The rearrangement links TRBV3-1 to TRBJ1-1; D ambiguous. Trimming pared 1 base from V and 11 bases from J, leaving 17 bases between. Looked up from germline, CDR1 is LGHDT and CDR2 is YNNKEL (reference sequence). The CDR3 is made up of 14 amino acids.

V and J are TRBV11-1 and TRBJ2-2; perhaps TRBD1 as D (6 bases). Germline CDR1 reads SGHAT; CDR2 reads FQDESV (reference sequence). The CDR3 sequence is 15 residues long. Trimming removed 5 bases at V and 0 bases at J, with 10 bases between. The chain's CDR3 is CASSQQGANTGELFF. CDR3 DNA: TGTGCCAGCAGCCAACAGGGAGCGAACACCGGGGAGCTGTTTTTT.

The chain couples TRBV14 to TRBJ2-1; no reliable D call. V lost 0 bases and J 6 bases, leaving 24 bases between the germline ends. This CDR3 spans 19 amino acids. CDR1 SGHDN and CDR2 FVKESK come from the germline V gene. CDR3 sequence (DNA): TGTGCCAGCAGCCAAGATTTTCGGTTCGGCGGCAAAAGTGTCAATGAGCAGTTCTTC. The encoded protein is CASSQDFRFGGKSVNEQFF.

The J gene is TRBJ1-2, the V gene TRBV6-1; no reliable D call. The ends were cut back, 4 bases at V and 0 bases at J, with 12 bases in the middle. The CDR3 has 15 residues. Germline CDR1 and CDR2: MNHNS and SASEGT. DNA of the CDR3: TGTGCCAGCAGTGTCGGACGGAATGCTAACTATGGCTACACCTTC. Its protein is CASSVGRNANYGYTF.

The chain uses TRBV2 and TRBJ2-2; no definite D call. Per germline, CDR1 SNHLY and CDR2 FYNNEI. V dropped 7 bases and J dropped 2 bases, with 8 bases sitting between them. The CDR3 extends over 13 amino acids. Written as DNA, the CDR3 is TGTGCCAGCACTGGGTCTAACACCGGGGAGCTGTTTTTT. This translates into CASTGSNTGELFF.